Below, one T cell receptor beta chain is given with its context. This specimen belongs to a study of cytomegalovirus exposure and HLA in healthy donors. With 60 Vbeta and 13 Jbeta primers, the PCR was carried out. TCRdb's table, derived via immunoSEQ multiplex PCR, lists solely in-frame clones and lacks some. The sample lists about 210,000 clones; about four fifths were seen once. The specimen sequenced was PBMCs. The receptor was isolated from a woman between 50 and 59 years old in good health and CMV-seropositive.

DNA for the CDR3: TGCGCCAGCAGCCACGATAACCGGGAGAACTACGAGCAGTACTTC. As protein: CASSHDNRENYEQYF. The chain has TRBV4-1 and TRBJ2-7; a possible D gene is TRBD2 (6 bases). V lost 3 bases and J 3 bases, leaving 15 bases between the germline ends. The CDR3 is made up of 15 amino acids. Per the germline V gene, CDR1 is MGHRA and CDR2 is YSYEKL.